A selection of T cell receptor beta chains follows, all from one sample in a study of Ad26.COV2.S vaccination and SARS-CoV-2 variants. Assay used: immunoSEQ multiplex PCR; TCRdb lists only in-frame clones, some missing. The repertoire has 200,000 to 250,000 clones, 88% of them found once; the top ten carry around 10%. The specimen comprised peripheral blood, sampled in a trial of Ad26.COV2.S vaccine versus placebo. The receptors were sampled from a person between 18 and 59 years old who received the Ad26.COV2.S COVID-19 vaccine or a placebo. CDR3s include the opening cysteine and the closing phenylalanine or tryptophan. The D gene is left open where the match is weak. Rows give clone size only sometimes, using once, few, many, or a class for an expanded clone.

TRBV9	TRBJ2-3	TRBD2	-	TGTGCCAGCAGCGTCCGACTAGCGGGTGGAGATACGCAGTATTTT	CASSVRLAGGDTQYF
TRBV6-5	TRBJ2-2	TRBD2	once	TGTGCCAGTAGCGGGAGGGAAACCGGGGAGCTGTTTTTT	CASSGRETGELFF
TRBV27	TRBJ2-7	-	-	TGTGCCAGCAGTTTATGGCCAGGGTCGTACGAGCAGTACTTC	CASSLWPGSYEQYF
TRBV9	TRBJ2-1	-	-	TGTGCCAGCAGCCCCACCCGCCGAATTGGCGGCTACAATGAGCAGTTCTTC	CASSPTRRIGGYNEQFF
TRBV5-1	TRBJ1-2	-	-	TGCCCCCGCCAGCATCCAACCCGGCGCGTATCCTATGGCTACACCTTC	CPRQHPTRRVSYGYTF
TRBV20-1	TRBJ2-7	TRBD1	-	TGCAGTGCTAGTGGGACAGGGGGCGTGTACGAGCAGTACTTC	CSASGTGGVYEQYF
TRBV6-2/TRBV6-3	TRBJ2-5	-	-	TGTGCCAGCAGTTCTTGGATCCAAGAGACCCAGTACTTC	CASSSWIQETQYF
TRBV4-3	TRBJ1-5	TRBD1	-	TGCGCCAGCAGCCCCTTAATCGACAGGGGGCCCCAGCATTTT	CASSPLIDRGPQHF
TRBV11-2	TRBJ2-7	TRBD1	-	TGTGCCAGCAGCCAGACAGGGTACGAGCAGTACTTC	CASSQTGYEQYF
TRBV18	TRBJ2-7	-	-	TGTGCCAGCTCACCAGAGTACGAGCAGTACTTC	CASSPEYEQYF
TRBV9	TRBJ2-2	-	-	TGTGCCAGCAGCCCCCTGTGGGGCGGAAACATCGGGGAGCTGTTTTTT	CASSPLWGGNIGELFF
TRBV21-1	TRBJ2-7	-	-	TGTGCCAGCAGCTTCCGTCGACAGGGGACTAGCGGGTACCTTTCCTACGAGCAGTACTTC	CASSFRRQGTSGYLSYEQYF
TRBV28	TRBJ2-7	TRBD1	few	TGTGCCAGCAGAGAACAGGGGGTGGTCGAGCAGTACTTC	CASREQGVVEQYF
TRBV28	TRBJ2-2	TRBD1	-	TGTGCCAGCAGCTCGGGGGGACAGGGACCATACACCGGGGAGCTGTTTTTT	CASSSGGQGPYTGELFF
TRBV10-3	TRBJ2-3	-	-	TGTGCCATCAGTGGGAGCGGAGATACGCAGTATTTT	CAISGSGDTQYF
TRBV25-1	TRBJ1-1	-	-	TGTGCCAGCAGTGTCGGGTGGGGGGTGAACACTGAAGCTTTCTTT	CASSVGWGVNTEAFF
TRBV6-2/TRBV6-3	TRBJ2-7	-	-	TGTGCCAGCAGTTACTCCCGGACAGGTGTGGCCGGGAGGGCTCGGGAAGAGCAGTACTTC	CASSYSRTGVAGRAREEQYF
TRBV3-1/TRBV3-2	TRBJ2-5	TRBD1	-	TGTGCCAGCAGCCAAGAAGGGACAGCGGAAGAGACCCAGTACTTC	CASSQEGTAEETQYF
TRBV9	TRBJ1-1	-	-	TGTGCCAGCAGCGTAGAACTCCGGGGCCCGAACACTGAAGCTTTCTTT	CASSVELRGPNTEAFF
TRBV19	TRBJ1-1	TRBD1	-	TGTGCCAGTAGTACAGGGGGCGACACTGAAGCTTTCTTT	CASSTGGDTEAFF
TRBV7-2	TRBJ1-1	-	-	TGTGCCAGCAAGTCGGACGGCAGGAGGGACACTGAAGCTTTCTTT	CASKSDGRRDTEAFF
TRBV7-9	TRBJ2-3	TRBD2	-	TGTGCCAGCAGACGTAGGCCGGGGGGGACAGATACGCAGTATTTT	CASRRRPGGTDTQYF
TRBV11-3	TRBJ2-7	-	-	TGTGCCAGCAGCTTAGGGGGGACTCTTGCCTACGAGCAGTACTTC	CASSLGGTLAYEQYF
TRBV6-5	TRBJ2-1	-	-	TGTGCCAGCAGTTACGAAGACCCCCAGGTGGATGAGCAGTTCTTC	CASSYEDPQVDEQFF
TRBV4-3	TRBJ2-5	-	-	TGCGCCAGCAGCCAAGATATCCTCTGGGGCGAGACCCAGTACTTC	CASSQDILWGETQYF
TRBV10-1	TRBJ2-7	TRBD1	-	TGCGCCAGCAGTGAGATTCGGGACAGGGCCTACGAGCAGTACTTC	CASSEIRDRAYEQYF
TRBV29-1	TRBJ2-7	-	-	TGCAGCGTGGGTGACTACGAGCAGTACTTC	CSVGDYEQYF